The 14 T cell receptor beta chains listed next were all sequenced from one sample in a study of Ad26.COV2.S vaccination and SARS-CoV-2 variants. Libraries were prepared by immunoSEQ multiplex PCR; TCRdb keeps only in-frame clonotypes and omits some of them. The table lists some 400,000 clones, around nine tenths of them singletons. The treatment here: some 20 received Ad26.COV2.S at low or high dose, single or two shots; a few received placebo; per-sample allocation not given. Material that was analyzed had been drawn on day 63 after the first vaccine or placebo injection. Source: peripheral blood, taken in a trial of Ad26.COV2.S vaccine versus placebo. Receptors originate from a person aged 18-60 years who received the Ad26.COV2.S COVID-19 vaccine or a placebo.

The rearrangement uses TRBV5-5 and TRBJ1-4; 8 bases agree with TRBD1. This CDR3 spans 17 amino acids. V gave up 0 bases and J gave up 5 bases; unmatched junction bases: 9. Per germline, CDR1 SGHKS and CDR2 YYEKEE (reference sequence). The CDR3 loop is CASSLDPRGRRNEKLFF. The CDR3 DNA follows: TGTGCCAGCAGCTTGGATCCCAGGGGGCGCCGGAATGAAAAACTGTTTTTT.

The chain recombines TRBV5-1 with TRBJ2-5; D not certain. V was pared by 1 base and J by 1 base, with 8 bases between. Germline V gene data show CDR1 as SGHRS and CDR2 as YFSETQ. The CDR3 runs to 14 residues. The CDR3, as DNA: TGCGCCAGCAGCTTGAGGCAAGCCCAAGAGACCCAGTACTTC. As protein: CASSLRQAQETQYF.

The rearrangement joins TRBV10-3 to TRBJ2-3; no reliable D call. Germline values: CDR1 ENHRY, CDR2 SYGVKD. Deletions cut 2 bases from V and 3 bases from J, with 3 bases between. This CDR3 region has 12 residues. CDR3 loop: CAISEQTDTQYF. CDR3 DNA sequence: TGTGCCATCAGTGAGCAAACAGATACGCAGTATTTT.

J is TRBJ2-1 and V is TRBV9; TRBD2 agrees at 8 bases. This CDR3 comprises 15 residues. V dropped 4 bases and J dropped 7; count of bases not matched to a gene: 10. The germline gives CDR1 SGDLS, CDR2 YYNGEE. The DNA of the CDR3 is TGTGCCAGCAGCCCCGACTTTGCGGGAGGAAATGAGCAGTTCTTC. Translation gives CASSPDFAGGNEQFF.

The CDR3 region has the DNA TGTGCCAGCAGGTCCGGAGGACAGGGTTCCTACGAGCAGTACTTC. This gives the protein CASRSGGQGSYEQYF. The rearrangement uses TRBV6-5 and TRBJ2-7; TRBD1 agrees at 8 bases. The CDR3 has 15 residues. The germline CDR1 and CDR2 sequences are MNHEY and SVGAGI. The J segment lost 1 base and the V segment lost 6 bases, leaving 8 bases of the junction unmatched.

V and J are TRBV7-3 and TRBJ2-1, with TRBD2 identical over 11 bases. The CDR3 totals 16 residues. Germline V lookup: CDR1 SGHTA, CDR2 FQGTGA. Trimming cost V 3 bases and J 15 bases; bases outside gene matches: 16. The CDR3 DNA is TGTGCCAGCAGCTTGACACCGGGACTAGCGGAAGGGGATTTGTTCTTC. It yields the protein CASSLTPGLAEGDLFF.

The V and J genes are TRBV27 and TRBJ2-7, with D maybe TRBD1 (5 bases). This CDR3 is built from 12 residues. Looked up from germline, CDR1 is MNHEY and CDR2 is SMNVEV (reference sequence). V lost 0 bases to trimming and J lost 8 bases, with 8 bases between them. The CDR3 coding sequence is TGTGCCAGCAGTTTATCAGGGGCGCAGCAGTACTTC. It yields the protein CASSLSGAQQYF.

This CDR3 reads CASRFANTGELFF. The CDR3, as DNA: TGCGCCAGCAGATTTGCGAACACCGGGGAGCTGTTTTTT. V is TRBV10-2 and J is TRBJ2-2, with D unresolved. The V gene's germline CDR1 is WSHSY and CDR2 SAAADI. Between the trimmed V and J ends, which lost 6 bases and 0 bases, there was a span of 5 bases. CDR3 length: 13 amino acids.

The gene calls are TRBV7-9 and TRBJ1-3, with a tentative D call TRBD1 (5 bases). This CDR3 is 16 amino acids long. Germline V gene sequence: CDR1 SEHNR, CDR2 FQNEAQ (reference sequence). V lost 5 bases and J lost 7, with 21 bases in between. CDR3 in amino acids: CASSPLDSRLRNTIYF. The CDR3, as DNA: TGTGCCAGCAGCCCCCTAGACAGCCGCCTCCGCAACACCATATATTTT.

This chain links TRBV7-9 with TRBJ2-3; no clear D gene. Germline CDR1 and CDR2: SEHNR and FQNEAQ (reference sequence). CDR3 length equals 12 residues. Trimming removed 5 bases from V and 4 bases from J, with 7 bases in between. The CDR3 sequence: CASSPNSDTQYF. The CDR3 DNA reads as TGTGCCAGCAGCCCGAACTCAGATACGCAGTATTTT.

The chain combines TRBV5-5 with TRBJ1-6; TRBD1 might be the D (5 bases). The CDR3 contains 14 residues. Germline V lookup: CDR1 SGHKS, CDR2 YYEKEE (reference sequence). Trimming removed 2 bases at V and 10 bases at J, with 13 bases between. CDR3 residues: CASSFEGQGSPLHF. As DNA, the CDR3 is TGTGCCAGCAGCTTTGAGGGGCAGGGATCACCCCTCCACTTT.

The CDR3 sequence is CASSLGLAGGPETQYF. The CDR3 DNA reads TGTGCCAGCAGCTTAGGACTAGCGGGAGGGCCGGAGACCCAGTACTTC. This chain uses TRBV9 with TRBJ2-5, with TRBD2 matching 15 bases. Trimming cost V 4 bases and J 5 bases; bases outside gene matches: 6. Germline V gives CDR1 SGDLS, CDR2 YYNGEE. This CDR3 contains 16 residues.

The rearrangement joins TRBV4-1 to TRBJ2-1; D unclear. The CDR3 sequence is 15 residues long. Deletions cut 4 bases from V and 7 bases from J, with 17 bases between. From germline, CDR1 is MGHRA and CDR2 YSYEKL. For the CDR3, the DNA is TGCGCCAGCAGCCGACACGGCCAGTCTGAAAATGAGCAGTTCTTC. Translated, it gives CASSRHGQSENEQFF.

The CDR3 bases are TGTGCCAGCTACAGGGAGGTGAACACTGAAGCTTTCTTT. This encodes CASYREVNTEAFF. This chain uses TRBV2 with TRBJ1-1; maybe TRBD1 (6 bases). Looked up from germline, CDR1 is SNHLY and CDR2 is FYNNEI. The CDR3 consists of 13 residues. Trimming cost V 8 bases and J 0 bases, with 10 bases left between them.